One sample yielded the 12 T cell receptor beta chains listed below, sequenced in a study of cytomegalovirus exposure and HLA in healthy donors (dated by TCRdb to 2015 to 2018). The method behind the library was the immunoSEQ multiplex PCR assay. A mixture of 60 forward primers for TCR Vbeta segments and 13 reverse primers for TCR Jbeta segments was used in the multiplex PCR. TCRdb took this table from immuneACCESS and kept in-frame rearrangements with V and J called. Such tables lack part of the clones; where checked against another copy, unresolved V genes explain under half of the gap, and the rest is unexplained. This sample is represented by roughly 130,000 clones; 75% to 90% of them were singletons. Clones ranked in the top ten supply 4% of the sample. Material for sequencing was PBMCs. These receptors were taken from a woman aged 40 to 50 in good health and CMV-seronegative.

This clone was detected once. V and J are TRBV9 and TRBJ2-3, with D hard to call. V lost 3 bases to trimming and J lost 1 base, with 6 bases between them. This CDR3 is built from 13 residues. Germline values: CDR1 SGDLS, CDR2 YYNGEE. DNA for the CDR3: TGTGCCAGCAGCGCCATAGGCACAGATACGCAGTATTTT. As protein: CASSAIGTDTQYF. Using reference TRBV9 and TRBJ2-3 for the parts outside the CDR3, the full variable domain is DSGVTQTPKHLITATGQRVTLRCSPRSGDLSVYWYQQSLDQGLQFLIQYYNGEERAKGNILERFSAQQFPDLHSELNLSSLELGDSALYFCASSAIGTDTQYFGPGTRLTVL.

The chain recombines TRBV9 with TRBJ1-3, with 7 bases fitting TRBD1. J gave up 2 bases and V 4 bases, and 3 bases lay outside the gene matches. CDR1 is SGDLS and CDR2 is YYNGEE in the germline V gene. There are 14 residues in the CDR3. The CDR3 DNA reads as TGTGCCAGCAGCCCAGGACAGGCTGGAAACACCATATATTTT. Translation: CASSPGQAGNTIYF.

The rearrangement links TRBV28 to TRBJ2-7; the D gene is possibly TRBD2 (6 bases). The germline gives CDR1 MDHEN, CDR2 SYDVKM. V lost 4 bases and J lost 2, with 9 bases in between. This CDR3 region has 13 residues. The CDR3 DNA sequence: TGTGCCAGCAGTTCGCGGGACCCCTACGAGCAGTACTTC. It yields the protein CASSSRDPYEQYF.

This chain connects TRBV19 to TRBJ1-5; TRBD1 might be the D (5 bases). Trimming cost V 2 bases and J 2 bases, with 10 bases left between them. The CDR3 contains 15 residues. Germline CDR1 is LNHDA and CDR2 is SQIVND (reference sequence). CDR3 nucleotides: TGTGCCAGTAGTATATGGGGGGATGGCAATCAGCCCCAGCATTTT. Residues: CASSIWGDGNQPQHF.

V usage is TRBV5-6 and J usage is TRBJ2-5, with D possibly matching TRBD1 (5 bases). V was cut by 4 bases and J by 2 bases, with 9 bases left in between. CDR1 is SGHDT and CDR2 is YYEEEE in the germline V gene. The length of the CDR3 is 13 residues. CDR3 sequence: CASSPPGQETQYF. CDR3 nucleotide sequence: TGTGCCAGCAGCCCTCCAGGGCAAGAGACCCAGTACTTC.

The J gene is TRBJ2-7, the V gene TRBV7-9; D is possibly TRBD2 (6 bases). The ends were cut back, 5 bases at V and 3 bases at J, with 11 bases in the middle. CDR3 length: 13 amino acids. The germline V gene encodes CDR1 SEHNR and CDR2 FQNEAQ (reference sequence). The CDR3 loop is CASSPGLIYEQYF. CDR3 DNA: TGTGCCAGCAGCCCGGGACTTATCTACGAGCAGTACTTC.

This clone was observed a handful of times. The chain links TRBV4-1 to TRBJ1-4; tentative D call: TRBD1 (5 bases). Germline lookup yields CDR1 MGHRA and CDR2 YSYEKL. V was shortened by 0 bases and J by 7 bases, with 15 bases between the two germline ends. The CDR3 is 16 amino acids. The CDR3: CASSQELQAGGEKLFF. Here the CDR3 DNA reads TGCGCCAGCAGCCAAGAACTCCAAGCGGGGGGTGAAAAACTGTTTTTT.

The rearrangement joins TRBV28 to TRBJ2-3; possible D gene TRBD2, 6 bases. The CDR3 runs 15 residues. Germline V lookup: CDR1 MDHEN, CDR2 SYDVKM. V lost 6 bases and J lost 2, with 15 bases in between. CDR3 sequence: CASSPRVAATDTQYF. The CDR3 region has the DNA TGTGCCAGCAGCCCCCGGGTAGCGGCCACAGATACGCAGTATTTT.

The CDR3 spells CASSYGQFYEQYF. CDR3 nucleotide sequence: TGTGCCAGCAGTTACGGTCAGTTCTACGAGCAGTACTTC. The chain couples TRBV6-5 to TRBJ2-7; D is unresolved. The CDR3 spans 13 residues. V gave up 2 bases and J gave up 3 bases, with 8 bases separating them. Germline CDR1 reads MNHEY; CDR2 reads SVGAGI.

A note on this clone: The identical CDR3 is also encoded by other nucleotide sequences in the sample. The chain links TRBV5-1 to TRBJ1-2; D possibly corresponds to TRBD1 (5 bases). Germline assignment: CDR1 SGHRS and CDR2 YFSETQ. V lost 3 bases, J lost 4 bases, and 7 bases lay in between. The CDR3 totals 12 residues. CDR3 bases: TGCGCCAGCAGCTCTGACAGCTATGGCTACACCTTC. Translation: CASSSDSYGYTF. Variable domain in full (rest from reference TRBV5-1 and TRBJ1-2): KAGVTQTPRYLIKTRGQQVTLSCSPISGHRSVSWYQQTPGQGLQFLFEYFSETQRNKGNFPGRFSGRQFSNSRSEMNVSTLELGDSALYLCASSSDSYGYTFGSGTRLTVV.

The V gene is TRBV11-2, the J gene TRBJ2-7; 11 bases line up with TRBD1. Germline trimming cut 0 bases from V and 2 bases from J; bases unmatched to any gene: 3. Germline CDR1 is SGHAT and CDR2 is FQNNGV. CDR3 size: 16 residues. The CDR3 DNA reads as TGTGCCAGCAGCTTAGATCCGGGACAGGGGGCCTACGAGCAGTACTTC. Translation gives CASSLDPGQGAYEQYF.

The CDR3 nucleotides are TGTGCCAGCAGTCCGCTAACCGGGGAGCTGTTTTTT. This codes for CASSPLTGELFF. The gene calls are TRBV7-6 and TRBJ2-2; D not certain. The germline gives CDR1 SGHVS, CDR2 FNYEAQ. The CDR3 loop spans 12 amino acids. Trimming shortened V by 6 bases and J by 5 bases, and 7 bases separated the two germline ends.